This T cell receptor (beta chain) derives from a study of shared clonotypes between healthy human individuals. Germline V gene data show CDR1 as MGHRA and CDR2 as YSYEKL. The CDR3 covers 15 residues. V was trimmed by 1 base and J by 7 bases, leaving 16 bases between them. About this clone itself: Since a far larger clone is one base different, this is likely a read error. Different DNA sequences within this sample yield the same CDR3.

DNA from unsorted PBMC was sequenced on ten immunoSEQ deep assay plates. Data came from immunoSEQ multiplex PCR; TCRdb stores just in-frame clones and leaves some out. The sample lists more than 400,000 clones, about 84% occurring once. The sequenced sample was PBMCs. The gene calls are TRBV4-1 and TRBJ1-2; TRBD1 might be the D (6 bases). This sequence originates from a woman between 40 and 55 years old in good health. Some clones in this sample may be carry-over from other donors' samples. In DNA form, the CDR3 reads TGCGCCAGCAGCCAAGCAGCTGACAGGTCGATTGGCTACACCTTC. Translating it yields CASSQAADRSIGYTF.